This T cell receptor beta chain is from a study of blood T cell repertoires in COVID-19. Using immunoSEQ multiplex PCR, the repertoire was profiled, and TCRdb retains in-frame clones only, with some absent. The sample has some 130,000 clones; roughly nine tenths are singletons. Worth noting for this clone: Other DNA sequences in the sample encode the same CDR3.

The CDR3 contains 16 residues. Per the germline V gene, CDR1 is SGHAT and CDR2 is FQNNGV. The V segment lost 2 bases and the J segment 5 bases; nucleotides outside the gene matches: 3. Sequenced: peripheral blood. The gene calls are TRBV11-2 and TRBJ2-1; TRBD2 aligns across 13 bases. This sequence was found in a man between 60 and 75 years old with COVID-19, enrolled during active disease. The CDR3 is CASSLKGLAGNNEQFF. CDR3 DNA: TGTGCCAGCAGCTTAAAGGGACTAGCGGGGAACAATGAGCAGTTCTTC.